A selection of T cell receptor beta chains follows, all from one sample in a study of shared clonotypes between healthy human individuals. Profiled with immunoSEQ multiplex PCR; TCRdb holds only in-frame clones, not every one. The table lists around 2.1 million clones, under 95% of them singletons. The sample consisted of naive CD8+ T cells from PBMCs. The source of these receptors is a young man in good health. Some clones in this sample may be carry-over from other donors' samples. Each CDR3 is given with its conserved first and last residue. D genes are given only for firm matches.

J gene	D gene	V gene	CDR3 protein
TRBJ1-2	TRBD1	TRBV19	CASSPGTGNYGYTF
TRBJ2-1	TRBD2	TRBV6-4	CASSDSGTSGYNEQFF
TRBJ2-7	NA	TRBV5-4	CASSPKIAGDQYF
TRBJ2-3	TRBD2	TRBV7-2	CASREGSGRTDTQYF
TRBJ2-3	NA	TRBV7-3	CASSRGGTDTQYF
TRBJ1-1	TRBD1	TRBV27	CASRELGQQEAFF
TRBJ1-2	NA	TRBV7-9	CASSSAWLKGVTGYTF
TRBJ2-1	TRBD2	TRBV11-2	CASSLSGTSGTHEQFF
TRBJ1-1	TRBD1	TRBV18	CASSVSKGQDLNTEAFF
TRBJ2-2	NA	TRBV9	CASSVLQDYTGELFF
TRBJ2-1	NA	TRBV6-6	CASIGSPNDEQFF
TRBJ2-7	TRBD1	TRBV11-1	CASSLAGTGKQQYF
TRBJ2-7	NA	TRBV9	CASSAAGGLGYEQYF
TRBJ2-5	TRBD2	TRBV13	CASSLGRSGPETQYF
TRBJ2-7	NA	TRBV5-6	CASSLGSGVGEQYF
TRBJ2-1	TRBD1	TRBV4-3	CASSQDWGQGGLWQFF
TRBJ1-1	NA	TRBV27	CASSLPAMDTEAFF
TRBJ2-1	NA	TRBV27	CASSPLSVSAIRGSYNEQFF
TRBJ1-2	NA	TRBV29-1	CSVDVTTDYGYTF
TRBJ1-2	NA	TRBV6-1	CASSEDERKRGGYTF
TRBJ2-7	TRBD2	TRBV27	CASSLLSPGGVVYEQYF
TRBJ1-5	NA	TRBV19	CASSMSGTQPQHF
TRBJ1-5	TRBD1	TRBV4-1	CASSIIGGPGNQPQHF
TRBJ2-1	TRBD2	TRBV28	CASSLLREGDEQFF
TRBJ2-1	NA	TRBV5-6	CASSPGLYTAFF
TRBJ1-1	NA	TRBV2	CASRKRGTYFMNTEAFF
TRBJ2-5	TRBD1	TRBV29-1	CSVQTGLETQYF
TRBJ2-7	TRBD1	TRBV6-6	CASRKTGTGNYEQYF
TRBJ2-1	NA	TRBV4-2	CASSQAFDEQFF
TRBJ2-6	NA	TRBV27	CASSLYYVSGANVLTF
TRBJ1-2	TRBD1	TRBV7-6	CASSLAGTAINYGYTF
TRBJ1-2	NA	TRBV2	CASNSGLGYGYTF
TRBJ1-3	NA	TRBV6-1	CASSGKGGLQGNTIYF